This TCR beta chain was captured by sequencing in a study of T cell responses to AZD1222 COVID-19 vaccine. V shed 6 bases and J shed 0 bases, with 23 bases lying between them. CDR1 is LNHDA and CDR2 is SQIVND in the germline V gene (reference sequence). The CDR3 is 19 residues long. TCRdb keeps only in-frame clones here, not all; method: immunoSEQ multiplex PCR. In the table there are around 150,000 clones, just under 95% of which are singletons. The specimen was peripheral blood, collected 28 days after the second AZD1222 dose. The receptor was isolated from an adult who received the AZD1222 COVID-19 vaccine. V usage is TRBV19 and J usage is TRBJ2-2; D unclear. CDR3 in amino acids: CASRTLWPPAETNTGELFF. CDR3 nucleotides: TGTGCCAGTAGGACCTTGTGGCCGCCCGCTGAGACGAACACCGGGGAGCTGTTTTTT.